A selection of T cell receptor beta chains follows, all from one sample in a study of blood T cell repertoires in COVID-19. The data were produced by immunoSEQ multiplex PCR, yet TCRdb's version contains in-frame clones alone and is incomplete. This sample has roughly 190,000 clones, with roughly 79% found just once. The source material was peripheral blood. The source is a woman aged 40 to 50 with COVID-19, enrolled during active disease. Both conserved end residues are part of each CDR3. Fields, in order: V gene, CDR3 length, D gene, clone size, J gene, CDR3 DNA, CDR3 protein. The D gene is left open where the match is weak. Some rows mark clone size as missing; the rest say once, few, many or name a class of expanded clone.

TRBV7-3	13	NA	NA	TRBJ1-1	TGTGCCAGCAGCACACAGGTGAACACTGAAGCTTTCTTT	CASSTQVNTEAFF
TRBV19	16	NA	few	TRBJ1-5	TGTGCCAGTAGTACCCAGGGGTCCATTAGCAATCAGCCCCAGCATTTT	CASSTQGSISNQPQHF
TRBV28	13	TRBD1	NA	TRBJ2-7	TGTGCCAGCAGGGGACAGGGCTCCTACGAGCAGTACTTC	CASRGQGSYEQYF
TRBV6-4	16	TRBD2	many	TRBJ2-2	TGTGCCAGCAGTGACTCAGGGACTAGCAGTTCCGGGGAGCTGTTTTTT	CASSDSGTSSSGELFF
TRBV2	15	NA	NA	TRBJ2-5	TGTGCCAGCACGCTGGGGGGGCGGAGTGTCGAGACCCAGTACTTC	CASTLGGRSVETQYF
TRBV7-3	16	TRBD2	NA	TRBJ2-7	TGTGCCAGCAGCCCATCGGGGGGGTCCCCCTCCTACGAGCAGTACTTC	CASSPSGGSPSYEQYF
TRBV6-5	15	NA	few	TRBJ2-7	TGTGCCAGCACCCCGACAGGACCTAGCTCCTACGAGCAGTACTTC	CASTPTGPSSYEQYF
TRBV30	16	NA	NA	TRBJ1-6	TGTGCCTGGAGTGTACCCGGGAGCTCCTATAATTCACCCCTCCACTTT	CAWSVPGSSYNSPLHF
TRBV6-5	14	NA	NA	TRBJ1-5	TGTGCCAGCAGTTACGATCGGTACAATCAGCCCCAGCATTTT	CASSYDRYNQPQHF
TRBV30	14	NA	NA	TRBJ1-1	TGTGCCTGGAGCAAGACAGGAGGGAACACTGAAGCTTTCTTT	CAWSKTGGNTEAFF
TRBV7-9	18	TRBD1	NA	TRBJ1-5	TGTGCCAGCAGCTTATGGGACAGAGCCCAGGGGAGTGATCAGCCCCAGCATTTT	CASSLWDRAQGSDQPQHF
TRBV5-4	15	NA	NA	TRBJ2-6	TGTGCCAGCAGCAGACAGACTTCTGGGGCCAACGTCCTGACTTTC	CASSRQTSGANVLTF
TRBV6-5	15	TRBD1	NA	TRBJ1-3	TGTGCCAGCAGTTACTCGAACAGGGGAAGGGACACCATATATTTT	CASSYSNRGRDTIYF
TRBV7-6	14	TRBD2	NA	TRBJ2-1	TGTGCCAGCAGCTTAGTTCTAGCGGACAATGAGCAGTTCTTC	CASSLVLADNEQFF
TRBV19	14	NA	NA	TRBJ2-1	TGTGCCAGCCGCCTTAGCGGTGGCTACAATGAGCAGTTCTTC	CASRLSGGYNEQFF
TRBV27	15	TRBD1	NA	TRBJ2-1	TGTGCCAGCAGTAGCGGACAGGGGGGGTACAATGAGCAGTTCTTC	CASSSGQGGYNEQFF
TRBV6-1	17	NA	NA	TRBJ2-7	TGTGCCAGCAGTGAACTCAGCCAGGGGGGCCTCCGGAACGAGCAGTACTTC	CASSELSQGGLRNEQYF
TRBV2	16	NA	NA	TRBJ2-6	TGTGCCAGCAATGGACTTGGACGGTCTGGGGCCAACGTCCTGACTTTC	CASNGLGRSGANVLTF
TRBV25-1	11	NA	NA	TRBJ2-1	TGTGCCAGCAGCCCCGGACAGACTTGGTTCTTC	CASSPGQTWFF